The 26 T cell receptor beta chains presented below share a single source sample, sequenced in a study of T cell responses to AZD1222 COVID-19 vaccine (dated by TCRdb to the early 2020s). This specimen's time point label, per the study, means: baseline before first vaccination. Preparation of the library involved the immunoSEQ multiplex PCR assay. In its TCRdb copy, this immuneACCESS table keeps in-frame sequences only and misses some clones. Where compared with another copy, unresolved V genes explain less than half of these, and the others have no known cause. For this sample there are more than 90,000 clones; about four fifths appear just once. Roughly 10% of the sample belongs to the ten largest clones. Specimen: peripheral blood, collected on day 0 of AZD1222 vaccination. The receptors were gathered from an adult in good health.

This clone was counted a single time. The chain carries TRBV4-2 and TRBJ1-2; tentatively, D is TRBD1 (5 bases). CDR3 length: 15 amino acids. CDR1 is LGHNA, CDR2 YNFKEQ, per germline. V was trimmed by 0 bases and J by 2 bases, leaving 10 bases between them. The CDR3 here is CASSQDFQGNYGYTF. The CDR3 DNA sequence: TGTGCCAGCAGCCAAGATTTCCAGGGAAACTATGGCTACACCTTC.

This chain connects TRBV5-4 to TRBJ2-5, with a weak D call TRBD1 (6 bases). CDR3 size: 14 residues. Germline loops: CDR1 SGHNT, CDR2 YYREEE (reference sequence). The V and J ends lost 2 bases and 9 bases respectively, with 17 bases between them. The chain's CDR3 is CASSFQGPRYPQYF. The CDR3 nucleotides are TGTGCCAGCAGCTTCCAGGGGCCTAGGTACCCCCAGTACTTC.

This chain links TRBV29-1 with TRBJ2-7; maybe TRBD1 (5 bases). This CDR3 spans 12 amino acids. Germline CDR1 and CDR2: SQVTM and ANQGSEA. V gave up 3 bases and J gave up 3 bases, with 9 bases separating them. The CDR3 DNA reads as TGCAGCGTTGAGACAGCGATCTACGAGCAGTACTTC. Translation: CSVETAIYEQYF.

The chain is built from TRBV5-1 and TRBJ2-3, with no clear D. The CDR3 length is 12 residues. V was cut by 4 bases and J by 6 bases, with 9 bases left in between. CDR1 and CDR2 from the germline V gene are SGHRS and YFSETQ. The CDR3 loop reads CASSPARDTQYF. CDR3 coding DNA: TGCGCCAGCAGCCCCGCCCGGGATACGCAGTATTTT. Combining the CDR3 with reference TRBV5-1 and TRBJ2-3 gives the whole variable domain KAGVTQTPRYLIKTRGQQVTLSCSPISGHRSVSWYQQTPGQGLQFLFEYFSETQRNKGNFPGRFSGRQFSNSRSEMNVSTLELGDSALYLCASSPARDTQYFGPGTRLTVL.

This clone was observed a single time. V usage is TRBV28 and J usage is TRBJ1-4; D may be TRBD1 (5 bases). The CDR3 length is 15 residues. Trimming took 5 bases from V and 6 from J, leaving 16 bases between them. CDR1 and CDR2 (germline): MDHEN, SYDVKM. The CDR3 loop is CASSETGRGDEKLFF. The DNA of the CDR3 is TGTGCCAGCAGTGAGACGGGACGAGGAGATGAAAAACTGTTTTTT.

The chain couples TRBV7-2 to TRBJ2-7, with 14 bases aligning to TRBD2. From germline, CDR1 is SGHTA and CDR2 FQGNSA. This CDR3 is 18 amino acids long. With 4 bases clipped from V and 4 bases from J, the junction kept 12 bases outside the gene matches. CDR3 coding DNA: TGTGCCAGCAGCTCCCGGACTAGCGGGAGGTCAGGGATGTACGAGCAGTACTTC. Protein: CASSSRTSGRSGMYEQYF.

A single count supports this clone. The genes are TRBV27 and TRBJ1-6; TRBD1 might be the D (5 bases). CDR1 MNHEY and CDR2 SMNVEV come from the germline V gene (reference sequence). The CDR3 is 14 amino acids. Trimming took 4 bases from V and 8 from J, leaving 12 bases between them. CDR3 loop: CASSSPGAYSPLHF. CDR3 DNA: TGTGCCAGCAGTTCCCCTGGGGCGTATTCACCCCTCCACTTT.

This rearrangement joins TRBV28 to TRBJ1-1; 8 nucleotides align to TRBD1. CDR1 is MDHEN and CDR2 is SYDVKM in the germline V gene. Losses at the gene ends were 6 bases for V and 3 bases for J; bases not matched to a gene: 9. The CDR3 length is 15 residues. The chain's CDR3 is CASSRPTTGDTEAFF. The CDR3 nucleotides read TGTGCCAGCAGCCGGCCTACGACAGGGGACACTGAAGCTTTCTTT.

The chain links TRBV12-3 or TRBV12-4 to TRBJ2-7; D unclear. CDR3 length: 11 amino acids. V lost 3 bases, J lost 5 bases, and 5 bases lay in between. CDR3 protein: CASSLENEQYF. CDR3 DNA sequence: TGTGCCAGCAGTTTGGAGAACGAGCAGTACTTC.

The rearrangement uses TRBV27 and TRBJ1-4; maybe TRBD1 (6 bases). Germline CDR1 and CDR2: MNHEY and SMNVEV (reference sequence). V shed 6 bases and J shed 0 bases, with 8 bases lying between them. The CDR3 loop spans 14 amino acids. The CDR3 DNA reads TGTGCCAGCAGGGGGGCTGCAACTAATGAAAAACTGTTTTTT. It codes for CASRGAATNEKLFF.

The genes are TRBV6-5 and TRBJ2-7, with TRBD1 matching 7 bases. Germline CDR1 and CDR2: MNHEY and SVGAGI. Losses at the gene ends were 6 bases for V and 3 bases for J; bases not matched to a gene: 8. This CDR3 is built from 14 residues. For the CDR3, the DNA is TGTGCCAGCAGGCTTAGACAGGGTATCTACGAGCAGTACTTC. Encoded protein: CASRLRQGIYEQYF.

This chain links TRBV6-6 with TRBJ2-7, with 9 bases fitting TRBD1. J lost 4 bases, V lost 0 bases, and 7 bases had no gene match. This CDR3 contains 16 residues. The germline V gene encodes CDR1 MNHNY and CDR2 SVGAGI (reference sequence). CDR3 in DNA: TGTGCCAGCAGTTACTCGGGCGGGACAGGGAAATACGAGCAGTACTTC. Translated: CASSYSGGTGKYEQYF.

The rearrangement uses TRBV3-1 (or the pseudogene TRBV3-2) and TRBJ1-3; no reliable D call. The CDR3 has 12 residues. V lost 1 base and J lost 2, with 0 bases in between. CDR1 is LGHDT and CDR2 is YNNKEL in the germline V gene (reference sequence). The CDR3 DNA sequence: TGTGCCAGCAGCCAAGCTGGAAACACCATATATTTT. Translation gives CASSQAGNTIYF.

The rearrangement uses TRBV27 and TRBJ2-7; D not certain. The V gene lost 0 bases and the J gene lost 1 base, with 10 bases spanning the gap. Germline V gene sequence: CDR1 MNHEY, CDR2 SMNVEV (reference sequence). CDR3 length: 15 residues. CDR3: CASSLSGVGSYEQYF. DNA of the CDR3: TGTGCCAGCAGTTTATCAGGAGTCGGGTCCTACGAGCAGTACTTC.

The gene calls are TRBV10-3 and TRBJ2-4; D is uncertain. Germline V lookup: CDR1 ENHRY, CDR2 SYGVKD. Trimming pared 3 bases from V and 3 bases from J, leaving 6 bases between. The CDR3 loop spans 13 amino acids. In DNA form, the CDR3 reads TGTGCCATCAGTGAACTACTCAAAAACATTCAGTACTTC. Its translation: CAISELLKNIQYF.

A few counts support this clone. V and J are TRBV5-1 and TRBJ2-7, with D maybe TRBD1 (6 bases). This CDR3 has 15 amino acids. Germline CDR1 SGHRS, CDR2 YFSETQ. Trimming removed 1 base from V and 3 bases from J, with 14 bases in between. This CDR3 reads CASSLSPGQNYEQYF. CDR3 DNA: TGCGCCAGCAGCTTGTCTCCTGGACAGAACTACGAGCAGTACTTC.

This chain links TRBV20-1 with TRBJ1-2; D not certain. The germline V gene has CDR1 DFQATT and CDR2 SNEGSKA (reference sequence). The CDR3 contains 12 residues. The V end was cut by 3 bases, the J end by 5 bases, with 10 bases between. CDR3 bases: TGCAGTGCTAGTAGTCAAGTATATGGCTACACCTTC. Protein product: CSASSQVYGYTF.

The V gene is TRBV3-1 (or the pseudogene TRBV3-2), the J gene TRBJ1-4, with D unclear. The CDR3 is made up of 11 amino acids. Germline values: CDR1 LGHDT, CDR2 YNNKEL (reference sequence). Trimming stripped 1 base from V and 8 bases from J, with 2 bases between. CDR3 residues: CASSQAEKLFF. The CDR3 nucleotides are TGTGCCAGCAGCCAAGCCGAAAAACTGTTTTTT.

This sequence joins TRBV27 and TRBJ1-5, with D maybe TRBD1 (5 bases). There are 16 residues in the CDR3. Germline CDR1 is MNHEY and CDR2 is SMNVEV (reference sequence). The V gene lost 5 bases and the J gene lost 11 bases, with 25 bases spanning the gap. The CDR3 DNA is TGTGCCAGCAGTCCCCTCCGGGGGAAGACGGGCTCGGCCCAGCATTTT. Its protein is CASSPLRGKTGSAQHF.

The chain joins TRBV20-1 to TRBJ2-5; 10 bases are a match to TRBD2. Germline V gene data show CDR1 as DFQATT and CDR2 as SNEGSKA (reference sequence). The CDR3 runs to 14 residues. V was pared by 3 bases and J by 2 bases, with 3 bases of the junction left unmatched. The CDR3: CSASLGLAQETQYF. The CDR3 DNA follows: TGCAGTGCTAGTTTGGGACTAGCGCAAGAGACCCAGTACTTC.

The chain has TRBV28 and TRBJ1-6; D gene unclear. This CDR3 region has 13 residues. Germline assignment: CDR1 MDHEN and CDR2 SYDVKM. The V and J ends lost 6 bases and 14 bases respectively, with 17 bases between them. In DNA, the CDR3 is TGTGCCAGCAGCGCGTCGGCCCTCGAATCCCTCCACTTT. It specifies CASSASALESLHF.

The chain recombines TRBV6-2 or TRBV6-3 with TRBJ1-5, with D tentatively TRBD1 (5 bases). V lost 0 bases and J 2 bases, leaving 14 bases between the germline ends. The CDR3 loop spans 17 amino acids. CDR1 is MNHEY, CDR2 SVGEGT, per germline. Here the CDR3 DNA reads TGTGCCAGCAGTTACTCGGGGGGAAGAAGGCGCAATCAGCCCCAGCATTTT. Its translation is CASSYSGGRRRNQPQHF.

The chain carries TRBV9 and TRBJ1-2; D is possibly TRBD1 (5 bases). The V and J ends lost 0 bases and 8 bases respectively, with 11 bases between them. Germline loops: CDR1 SGDLS, CDR2 YYNGEE. The CDR3 consists of 13 residues. CDR3 nucleotide sequence: TGTGCCAGCAGCGTAGATAGGGGAGGGGGCTACACCTTC. The encoded protein is CASSVDRGGGYTF.

This chain uses TRBV19 with TRBJ1-3; possible D gene TRBD1, 5 bases. The V end lost 8 bases, the J end lost 0 bases, and 8 bases lay between the germline ends. This CDR3 comprises 13 residues. CDR1 is LNHDA, CDR2 SQIVND, per germline (reference sequence). In DNA form, the CDR3 reads TGTGCCAGTGAGAGGGGCTCTGGAAACACCATATATTTT. Amino acid sequence: CASERGSGNTIYF.

V gene TRBV7-2 combines with J gene TRBJ2-5; TRBD2 agrees at 13 bases. V was pared by 5 bases and J by 4 bases, with 4 bases of the junction left unmatched. Germline V gene sequence: CDR1 SGHTA, CDR2 FQGNSA. The CDR3 loop spans 15 amino acids. CDR3 loop: CASSHTSGRGETQYF. CDR3 DNA sequence: TGTGCCAGCAGCCATACTAGCGGGAGGGGAGAGACCCAGTACTTC.

CDR3 amino acids: CASRMTGSGYEQYF. The CDR3 DNA is TGTGCCAGCAGGATGACGGGGTCTGGCTACGAGCAGTACTTC. The chain joins TRBV28 to TRBJ2-7, with a tentative D call TRBD2 (5 bases). Trimming stripped 6 bases from V and 3 bases from J, with 15 bases between. The CDR3 totals 14 residues. Germline loops: CDR1 MDHEN, CDR2 SYDVKM. Filled out from reference TRBV28 and TRBJ2-7, the complete variable domain reads DVKVTQSSRYLVKRTGEKVFLECVQDMDHENMFWYRQDPGLGLRLIYFSYDVKMKEKGDIPEGYSVSREKKERFSLILESASTNQTSMYLCASRMTGSGYEQYFGPGTRLTVT.